This T cell receptor (beta chain) originates from a study of somatic mutations in cytotoxic T cells in rheumatoid arthritis. CDR3 size: 14 residues. Germline V CDR1 and CDR2: LNHNV, YYDKDF (reference sequence). V dropped 0 bases and J dropped 2 bases, with 8 bases sitting between them. Comprising around 55% females and having a median age of about 56 years (range about 20-70), blood donors constituted the healthy controls. After CD4+ and CD8+ cells were isolated by positive magnetic bead selection, their purity was checked by flow cytometry. With regard to this clone: The antigen remains undetermined.

Study-wide findings and caveats: Measurement of CD8+ T-cell clonality revealed no significant difference between rheumatoid arthritis patients and age-matched healthy controls. The CD8+ clonality of rheumatoid arthritis patients increased with age, whereas that of healthy controls did not.

Sequencing was performed with immunoSEQ multiplex PCR; in TCRdb, only in-frame clones are kept and a portion is missing. The data contain tens of thousands of clones, 70% to 85% of them seen just once; the ten biggest clones take up roughly 3.2%. Input material: CD8+ T cells sorted from blood. The receptor's source is a man aged 35-49 years in good health. The rearrangement joins TRBV15 to TRBJ2-7, with D possibly being TRBD1 (5 bases). CDR3 nucleotides: TGTGCCACCAGCAGAGAGGACATTCCCTACGAGCAGTACTTC. This translates into CATSREDIPYEQYF. The full variable domain, completed using reference TRBV15 and TRBJ2-7, is DAMVIQNPRYQVTQFGKPVTLSCSQTLNHNVMYWYQQKSSQAPKLLFHYYDKDFNNEADTPDNFQSRRPNTSFCFLDIRSPGLGDTAMYLCATSREDIPYEQYFGPGTRLTVT.